The T cell receptor (beta chain) under discussion was sequenced for a study of CD8 T cells in ankylosing spondylitis. Study results and caveats: Those disease-linked clones were CD8+; they were also relatively rare in peripheral blood. Clones linked to disease were reported to show significant enrichment in matched ankylosing spondylitis synovial fluid. Characteristic, it appeared, of ankylosing spondylitis blood was a TCR beta motif of roughly eight highly homologous variants.

A quantitative 5'-RACE method, one with molecular barcodes, was used to make TCR beta libraries. TCRdb redid the calling of the 5' RACE reads with MiXCR, one entry per CDR3 protein. The sample lists 650,000 to 800,000 distinct CDR3 sequences, 15% to 20% occurring once. There are a few counts of this clonotype. Its antigen is not identified. The CDR3 contains 17 residues. The chain links TRBV21-1 to TRBJ1-4; the table's D call, TRBD1, was not checked against the DNA. TRBV21-1 is labeled a pseudogene. The sequencing input was blood, either unsorted or a sorted T cell fraction (not recorded which). The TCR was taken from a male donor with ankylosing spondylitis. The CDR3 is CASSKRRTGGAGEKLFF. The CDR3 DNA is TGTGCCAGCAGCAAAAGGAGGACAGGGGGCGCAGGGGAAAAACTGTTTTTT.